This T cell receptor (beta chain) came from a study of blood T cells in healthy people across ages. The study's findings and limits: Fewer expanded clones and more diversity marked long-lived versus aged donors. Total diversity from one million sequenced T cells was likely underestimated. Per million T cells, TCR beta diversity dropped about linearly as age rose.

Total RNA was extracted at no less than 6 micrograms per sample. With 6 bases clipped from V and 1 base from J, the junction kept 8 bases outside the gene matches. Germline V gives CDR1 SGHTA, CDR2 FQGNSA. This CDR3 is built from 15 residues. Through a sample-barcoded 5' primer and a J-beta primer mix, a second PCR was run for about 7 to 12 cycles. TCRdb re-derived calls from the 5' RACE reads in MiXCR, one entry per CDR3 protein. This sample yields about 1.5 million distinct CDR3 sequences, of which 42% are seen a single time; approximately 7.9% belongs to the top ten. This clonotype was observed many times. The antigen remains unidentified.

This clonotype was sampled from a woman aged 18-29 years in good health. The genes are TRBV7-2 and TRBJ2-7; 8 nucleotides align to TRBD1. The sequencing sample was made of blood. Here the CDR3 DNA reads TGTGCCAGCAGTCCACAAGGGACAGGATCCTACGAGCAGTACTTC. Its protein is CASSPQGTGSYEQYF. The variable domain in full, with the rest retrieved from reference TRBV7-2 and TRBJ2-7, is GAGVSQSPSNKVTEKGKDVELRCDPISGHTALYWYRQSLGQGLEFLIYFQGNSAPDKSGLPSDRFSAERTGGSVSTLTIQRTQQEDSAVYLCASSPQGTGSYEQYFGPGTRLTVT.